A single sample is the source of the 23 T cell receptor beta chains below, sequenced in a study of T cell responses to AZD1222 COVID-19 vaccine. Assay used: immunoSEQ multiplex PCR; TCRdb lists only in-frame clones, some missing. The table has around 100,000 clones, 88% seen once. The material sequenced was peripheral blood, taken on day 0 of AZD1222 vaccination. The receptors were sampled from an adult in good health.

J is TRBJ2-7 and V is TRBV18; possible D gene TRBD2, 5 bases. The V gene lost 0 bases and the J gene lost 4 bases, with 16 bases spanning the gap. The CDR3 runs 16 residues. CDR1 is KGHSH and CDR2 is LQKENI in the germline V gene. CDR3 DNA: TGTGCCAGCTCACCACCGAGAAGCGGTTTCATATACGAGCAGTACTTC. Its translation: CASSPPRSGFIYEQYF.

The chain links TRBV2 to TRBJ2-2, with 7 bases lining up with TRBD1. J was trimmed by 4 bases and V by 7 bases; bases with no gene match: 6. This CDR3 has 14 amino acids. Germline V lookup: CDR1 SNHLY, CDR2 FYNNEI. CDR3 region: CASTRQGSTGELFF. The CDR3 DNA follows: TGTGCCAGCACCAGACAGGGAAGCACCGGGGAGCTGTTTTTT.

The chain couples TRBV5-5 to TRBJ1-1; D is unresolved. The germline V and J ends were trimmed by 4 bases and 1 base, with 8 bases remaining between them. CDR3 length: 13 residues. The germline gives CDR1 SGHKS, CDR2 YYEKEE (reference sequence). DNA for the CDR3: TGTGCCAGCAGCCCGACAACGAACACTGAAGCTTTCTTT. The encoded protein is CASSPTTNTEAFF.

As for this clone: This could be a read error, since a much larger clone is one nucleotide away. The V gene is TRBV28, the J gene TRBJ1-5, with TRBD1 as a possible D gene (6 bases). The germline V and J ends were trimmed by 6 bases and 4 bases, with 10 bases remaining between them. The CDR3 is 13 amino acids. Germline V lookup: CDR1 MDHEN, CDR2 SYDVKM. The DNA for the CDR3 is TGTGCCAGCAGCAGGGGAGGAAATCAGCCCCAGCATTTT. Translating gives CASSRGGNQPQHF.

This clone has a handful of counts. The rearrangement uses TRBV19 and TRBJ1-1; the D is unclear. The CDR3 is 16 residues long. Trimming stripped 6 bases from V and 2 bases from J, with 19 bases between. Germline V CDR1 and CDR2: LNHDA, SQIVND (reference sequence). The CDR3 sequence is CASRLTWRMVNTEAFF. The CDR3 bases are TGTGCCAGTAGGCTTACTTGGAGGATGGTAAACACTGAAGCTTTCTTT.

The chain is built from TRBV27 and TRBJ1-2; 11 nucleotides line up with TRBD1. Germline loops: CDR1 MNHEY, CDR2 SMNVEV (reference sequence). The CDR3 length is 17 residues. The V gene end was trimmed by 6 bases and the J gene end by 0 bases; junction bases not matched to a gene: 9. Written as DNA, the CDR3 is TGTGCCAGCAGCCTCCCGGGACAGGGGGTTACTAACTATGGCTACACCTTC. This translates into CASSLPGQGVTNYGYTF.

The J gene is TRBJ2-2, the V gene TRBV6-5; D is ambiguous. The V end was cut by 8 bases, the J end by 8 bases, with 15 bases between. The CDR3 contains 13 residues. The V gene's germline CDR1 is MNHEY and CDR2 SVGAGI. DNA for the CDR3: TGTGCCAGCGGCGTCGGCCTAGGGGGGGAGCTGTTTTTT. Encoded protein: CASGVGLGGELFF.

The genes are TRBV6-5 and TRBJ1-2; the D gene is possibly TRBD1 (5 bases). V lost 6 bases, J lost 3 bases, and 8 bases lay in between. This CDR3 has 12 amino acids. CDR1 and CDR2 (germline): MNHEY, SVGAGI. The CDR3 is CASSDSDYGYTF. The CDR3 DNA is TGTGCCAGCAGCGACAGTGACTATGGCTACACCTTC.

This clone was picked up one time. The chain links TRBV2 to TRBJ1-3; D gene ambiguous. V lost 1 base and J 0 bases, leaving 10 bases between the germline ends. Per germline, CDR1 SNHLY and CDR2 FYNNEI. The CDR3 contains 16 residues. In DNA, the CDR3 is TGTGCCAGCAGTGAAGAAGCGGTTTCCTCTGGAAACACCATATATTTT. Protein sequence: CASSEEAVSSGNTIYF.

The DNA of the CDR3 is TGCAGTGCTAGTGGAAACAGGGGAACCTACGAGCAGTACTTC. As protein: CSASGNRGTYEQYF. V and J are TRBV20-1 and TRBJ2-7; 7 bases fit TRBD1. The CDR3 loop spans 14 amino acids. V lost 3 bases, J lost 2 bases, and 7 bases stayed unmatched. Germline loops: CDR1 DFQATT, CDR2 SNEGSKA (reference sequence).

The CDR3 nucleotides read TGTGCCAGCAGCTTGACCGGGACTAGCGCCGATACGCAGTATTTT. Its protein is CASSLTGTSADTQYF. The chain links TRBV5-5 to TRBJ2-3, with 10 bases fitting TRBD2. Germline assignment: CDR1 SGHKS and CDR2 YYEKEE (reference sequence). V trimming: 1 base; J trimming: 6 bases; junction bases outside the gene matches: 5. This CDR3 comprises 15 residues.

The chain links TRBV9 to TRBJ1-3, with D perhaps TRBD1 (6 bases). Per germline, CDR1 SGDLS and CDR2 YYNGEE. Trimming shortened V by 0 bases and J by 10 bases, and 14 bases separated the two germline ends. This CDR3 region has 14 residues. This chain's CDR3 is CASSVAVSGTTIYF. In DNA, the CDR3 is TGTGCCAGCAGCGTAGCTGTTTCGGGGACAACCATATATTTT.

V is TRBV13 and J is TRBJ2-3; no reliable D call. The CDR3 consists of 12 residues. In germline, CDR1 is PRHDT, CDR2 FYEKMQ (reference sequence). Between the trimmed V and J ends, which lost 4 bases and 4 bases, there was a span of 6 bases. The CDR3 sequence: CASSSRADTQYF. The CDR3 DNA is TGTGCCAGCAGCTCAAGGGCAGATACGCAGTATTTT.

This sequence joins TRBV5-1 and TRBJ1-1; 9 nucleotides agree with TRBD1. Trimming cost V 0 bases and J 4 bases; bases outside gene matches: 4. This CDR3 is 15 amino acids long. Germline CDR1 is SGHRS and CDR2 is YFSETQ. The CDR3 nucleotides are TGCGCCAGCAGCTTGGGGGACAGGGCCGGCACTGAAGCTTTCTTT. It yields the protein CASSLGDRAGTEAFF.

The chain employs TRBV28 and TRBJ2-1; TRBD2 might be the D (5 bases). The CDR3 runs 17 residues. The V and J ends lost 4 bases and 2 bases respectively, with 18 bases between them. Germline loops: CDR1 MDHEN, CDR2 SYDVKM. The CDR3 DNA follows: TGTGCCAGCAGTTCCCCCTCCCCAGAGGGCCCCTACAATGAGCAGTTCTTC. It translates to CASSSPSPEGPYNEQFF.

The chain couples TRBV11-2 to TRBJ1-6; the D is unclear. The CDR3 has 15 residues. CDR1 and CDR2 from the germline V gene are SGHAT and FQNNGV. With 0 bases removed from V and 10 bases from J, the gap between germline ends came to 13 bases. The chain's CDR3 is CASSLELGKGSPLHF. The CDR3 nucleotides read TGTGCCAGCAGCTTAGAATTAGGGAAAGGGTCACCCCTCCACTTT.

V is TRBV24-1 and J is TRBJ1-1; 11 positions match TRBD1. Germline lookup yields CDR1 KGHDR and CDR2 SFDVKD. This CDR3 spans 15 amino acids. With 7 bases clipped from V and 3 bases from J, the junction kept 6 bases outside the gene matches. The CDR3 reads CATRGQGAGYTEAFF. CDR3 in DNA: TGTGCCACCAGAGGACAGGGGGCAGGCTACACTGAAGCTTTCTTT.

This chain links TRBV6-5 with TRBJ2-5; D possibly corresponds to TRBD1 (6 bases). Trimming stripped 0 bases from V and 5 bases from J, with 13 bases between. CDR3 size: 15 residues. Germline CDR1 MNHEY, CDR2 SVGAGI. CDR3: CASSYSKQGYETQYF. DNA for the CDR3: TGTGCCAGCAGTTACTCGAAACAGGGATACGAGACCCAGTACTTC.

Written as DNA, the CDR3 is TGTGCCAGTAGTATTAGGCGGGCCCACTCCTACGAGCAGTACTTC. This gives the protein CASSIRRAHSYEQYF. The gene calls are TRBV19 and TRBJ2-7, with D possibly being TRBD2 (5 bases). The CDR3 sequence is 15 residues long. Germline V CDR1 and CDR2: LNHDA, SQIVND (reference sequence). V lost 3 bases, J lost 0 bases, and 12 bases lay in between.

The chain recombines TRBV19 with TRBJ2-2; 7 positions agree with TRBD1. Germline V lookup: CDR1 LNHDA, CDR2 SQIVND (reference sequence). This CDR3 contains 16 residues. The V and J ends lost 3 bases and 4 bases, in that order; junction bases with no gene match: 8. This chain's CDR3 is CASSISGQVPTGELFF. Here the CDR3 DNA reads TGTGCCAGTAGTATCAGCGGACAGGTTCCCACCGGGGAGCTGTTTTTT. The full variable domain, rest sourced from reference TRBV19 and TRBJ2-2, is DGGITQSPKYLFRKEGQNVTLSCEQNLNHDAMYWYRQDPGQGLRLIYYSQIVNDFQKGDIAEGYSVSREKKESFPLTVTSAQKNPTAFYLCASSISGQVPTGELFFGEGSRLTVL.

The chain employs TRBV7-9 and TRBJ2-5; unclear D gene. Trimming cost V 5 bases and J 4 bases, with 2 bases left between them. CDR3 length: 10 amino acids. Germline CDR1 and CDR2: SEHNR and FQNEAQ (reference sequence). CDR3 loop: CASSRETQYF. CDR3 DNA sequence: TGTGCCAGCAGCCGAGAGACCCAGTACTTC.

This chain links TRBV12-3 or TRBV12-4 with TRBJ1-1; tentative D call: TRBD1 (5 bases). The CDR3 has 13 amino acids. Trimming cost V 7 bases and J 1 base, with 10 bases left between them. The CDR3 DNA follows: TGTGCCAGCATTCTACAGGAGAACACTGAAGCTTTCTTT. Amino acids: CASILQENTEAFF.

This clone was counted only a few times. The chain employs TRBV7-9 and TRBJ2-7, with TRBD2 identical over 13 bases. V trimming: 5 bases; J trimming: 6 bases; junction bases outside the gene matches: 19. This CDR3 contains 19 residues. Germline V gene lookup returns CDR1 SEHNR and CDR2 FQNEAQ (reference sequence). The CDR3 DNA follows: TGTGCCAGCAGCCGCTTCTTACTAGCGGGAGGGCGTGAGAGAGCCGAGCAGTACTTC. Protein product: CASSRFLLAGGRERAEQYF.